This T cell receptor (beta chain) stems from a study of T cells after yellow fever vaccination (dated by TCRdb to the late 2010s). With regard to the full study: The SMART-Seq v4 Ultra Low Input RNA kit was used to prepare libraries from fractions with low cell numbers. To track T-cell clones before and after primary and booster YFV17D yellow fever vaccination, bulk TCR alpha and beta repertoires were sequenced longitudinally. Two healthy male donors made up the cohort, one aged 18 to 29 years and the other aged 30 to 40 years. Blood was drawn at multiple timepoints before and after primary and secondary immunization, with bulk PBMC replicates and cell subsets isolated. Findings and caveats that apply to the study as a whole: A small share of clonotypes occurred in both CD4 and CD8 compartments, likely arising from convergent recombination. After the booster, most clones that had expanded after primary vaccination were detected again (around 97% of CD4 and roughly nine tenths of CD8), suggesting broad maintenance of memory. Compared with the primary T-cell response, the secondary T-cell response was faster but weaker, reaching its peak on day 5 rather than on day 15. Only a couple of donors were included in the study, so the extent to which the findings can be generalized is limited. Computational filtering was needed because FACS-sorted repertoires could contain abundant contaminating clonotypes from the bulk population.

There are a few counts of this clonotype. What this receptor recognizes is not known. Per-nucleotide qualities are absent, and no much larger clonotype sits a single base away. TCRdb shows the sequencer as Illumina NovaSeq 6000. Synthesis of TCR cDNA relied on 5'RACE template switching, a step that introduced a universal primer site along with unique molecular identifiers. Priming for cDNA synthesis came from both the TCR alpha and TCR beta constant segments. Library amplification involved two PCR steps, and the second step added sample barcodes and sequencing adapters. Sequencing of libraries was done on Illumina HiSeq 2500 (2x100 bp) or NovaSeq (2x150 bp). As for the original processing: Demultiplexing of reads and collapsing into UMI consensus sequences were performed with MIGEC, and V(D)J alignment was carried out with MiXCR. Vaccine-responding clonotypes were defined with edgeR using replicate PBMC samples, requiring FDR below 0.01 and a log2 fold change above 5 up to day 15. CD4 or CD8 identity was assigned to each bulk clonotype according to whether the clonotype was present at higher abundance in the sequenced CD4 repertoire or the sequenced CD8 repertoire. Using fastp at Q25 and MiXCR, TCRdb reprocessed the public reads and kept productive beta chains. Each entry is one CDR3 protein sequence, shown with its most common DNA and genes. None of the V and J calls come from the authors' own analysis; TCRdb made them. Across this sample there are about 300,000 distinct CDR3 sequences, with approximately 10% seen only once. The ten largest clones represent 3% to 3.5% of the sample.

V loses 4 bases, J loses 5 bases, and the germline ends lie 12 bases apart. The germline V gene supplies CDR1 SGHRS and CDR2 YFSETQ. The CDR3, from cysteine to phenylalanine, totals 13 residues. The only DNA kept is the CDR3, 39 bases in frame from the first base. The treatment or condition tag for this specimen amounts to: live attenuated yellow fever vaccine strain. PBMCs were isolated from peripheral blood using a standard Ficoll-Paque protocol. Dynabeads CD4 and CD8 positive selection kits were used to isolate the CD4 and CD8 T-cell fractions. TriZol was used to extract RNA from bulk PBMCs, from CD4 and CD8 fractions, and from dextramer-positive and dextramer-negative fractions.

This clonotype originated in a man between 18 and 29 years old who received the YFV17D yellow fever vaccine. The receptor chain draws on TRBV5-1 and TRBJ2-5; the D gene is possibly TRBD1 or TRBD2, each agreeing over 5 bases. This specimen was CD4+ T cells sorted from PBMCs, taken 5 days after the yellow fever booster vaccination. In nucleotides, the sequence is TGCGCCAGCAGCGCCCAGGGAGCGGAGACCCAGTACTTC. Its translation is CASSAQGAETQYF.